The entry below describes one T cell receptor (beta chain). The specificity of this receptor is unknown. The sample holds no much larger clone one base away, and base qualities are not on file. Each collaborating institution followed its own protocols to collect whole blood in K2EDTA tubes. For TCRbeta analysis, collaborators shipped samples in one of three forms: frozen whole blood, isolated PBMCs, or DNA extracted from either of those sample types. The entry originates in a study of blood T cell repertoires in COVID-19 (dated by TCRdb to 2020 to 2021). For the wider study: Samples covering the acute and convalescent phases of COVID-19 were provided by collaborators in the United States, Italy and Spain. The prospective study material was composed of cDNA or gDNA derived from T cells, B-cell-depleted T cells, or PBMCs. Subjects who had been exposed to COVID-19, were actively infected with it, or had recovered from it provided the deeply sampled blood TCRbeta repertoires that made up the dataset. A freely available public database, intended as a resource for researchers studying the immune response to SARS-CoV-2, is where the repertoires were released. The samples were drawn from the first 160 participants of the ongoing ImmuneRACE study and from 1,254 subjects provided by 6 global collaborators. Nearly every sample came with metadata listing a de-identified subject ID, COVID-19 status, age in years and sex. Where HLA class I and class II types were available, the types were taken from metadata supplied by the sample provider, not from assay-based typing.

From its cysteine to its phenylalanine, the CDR3 spans 14 amino acids. CDR3 DNA is the only sequence kept; it has 42 bases, read in frame from the first base. CDR1 and CDR2 (SGHTA, FQGNSA) derive from the germline V gene. The germline V and J ends show losses of 6 bases and 3 bases respectively, and no gene match explains 6 bases of the junction. The immunoSEQ Assay, a bias-controlled multiplex PCR, was used to amplify TCRbeta CDR3 regions from genomic DNA. Turning to the authors' computational methods: The number of nucleated cells in each sample was estimated by amplification of reference gene primers within the assay. Sequence reads were collapsed and filtered to measure the absolute abundance of every unique TCRbeta CDR3 rearrangement. For each sample, productive Simpson clonality was calculated by taking the square root of Simpson's diversity index across productive rearrangements. TCRdb holds this immuneACCESS table with in-frame rearrangements only. Some clones are missing; in checked studies, unresolved V genes explain under half, and the rest has no known cause. Clone size and the V and J calls come from that table; the DNA yielded D and trimming. The sample includes tens of thousands of clones, with more than 75% observed a single time. The top ten clones comprise under 8.5% of the sample.

Study-wide findings and limitations: The amount of clinical and demographic metadata varied by source and participant and was provided uncurated.

The sequence was collected from a woman of 80 years or more with acute or convalescent COVID-19. Sequences were obtained from peripheral blood. The chain was built from TRBV7-2 and TRBJ2-3; the junction holds 7 bases that match TRBD1. The CDR3 region: CASRRGGTTDTQYF. The DNA is TGTGCCAGCAGACGAGGGGGCACGACAGATACGCAGTATTTT.